This section outlines one T cell receptor beta chain sequence together with its context. Its antigen remains undetermined. V drops 4 bases and J drops 7 bases, leaving 14 bases in between. Per the germline V gene, MDHEN is the CDR1 and SYDVKM is the CDR2. Its CDR3 holds 13 amino acids, cysteine through phenylalanine. The only DNA kept is the CDR3, 39 bases in frame from the first base. Library method: the immunoSEQ multiplex PCR assay. A mixture of 60 forward primers for TCR Vbeta segments and 13 reverse primers for TCR Jbeta segments was used in the multiplex PCR. Amplification of the CDR3 region of rearranged TCR beta genes was performed with a multiplex PCR assay on genomic DNA. The amplified TCR beta libraries were sequenced on the Illumina HiSeq System as 87-base-pair reads. Turning to the authors' computational methods: A later analysis counted about 80 million unique TCR beta chains across the 640 or so repertoires, and roughly 11 million of these chains were shared by at least two donors. To remove PCR and sequencing errors, raw reads were error-corrected and collapsed into unique sequences using a nearest-neighbor algorithm that merged closely related sequences. V, D and J gene segments were assigned by aligning CDR3 sequences to IMGT reference sequences. Each retained sequence needed at least a six-nucleotide match to both a V gene segment and a J gene segment. A rearrangement was called productive if the CDR3 had no stop codons and remained in frame with V and J, and every other rearrangement was called non-productive. Following IMGT convention, CDR3 was defined as the stretch from the second conserved V-encoded cysteine up to the conserved J-encoded phenylalanine. The earlier analysis of about 560 of the donors excluded any sequence lacking an unambiguous match to a single V gene segment. An earlier analysis of 550 to 650 of the donors classified V segments as functional when productive rearrangements were above 56.7% and as segregating when the standard deviation between donors was above 5%. A statistical classification framework was built to diagnose cytomegalovirus status from the catalog of TCR beta chain sequences. In a later analysis, V and J genes were assigned by comparing TCR nucleotide sequences against IMGT/GENE-DB human TR gene sequences. Using the TCRdist pipeline, a later analysis assigned CDR3 sequences along with most-parsimonious VDJ recombination scenarios. In a later analysis, each TCR beta chain was defined by its CDR3 amino acid sequence together with its V-gene family, and reads lacking a unique V-gene family were excluded. As a way to deal with suspected cross-contamination and a sequencing artifact, a later analysis dropped hundreds of nucleotide sequences that were highly shared and had low generation probability. In a later analysis, a clonal expansion index for each public chain was calculated from normalized within-repertoire ranks of inferred template counts. In a later analysis, generation probabilities were computed with a VDJ recombination model fitted to out-of-frame rearrangements, and the resulting probabilities were checked against IGoR. Hypergeometric tests were used in a later analysis to score TCR-TCR, TCR-HLA and TCR-CMV co-occurrence, with a repertoire-size bias correction applied to the TCR pairs. To estimate false discovery rates, a later analysis permuted the HLA or CMV assignments 20 times. In a later analysis, co-occurring TCRs were grouped using DBSCAN, and TCRdist sequence similarity was added for clustering within HLA-allele-positive subsets. Co-occurrence clustering excluded repertoires with fewer than 30,000 or more than 120,000 public chains, plus five with anomalous nucleotide sharing. The clones in this table, taken by TCRdb from immuneACCESS, are in-frame only. Not every clone is retained; where verified, under half of the shortfall comes from an unresolved V gene, and the cause of the rest is unknown. From that table come the V and J calls and clone size; the DNA was used to work out D and trimming. The table for this sample records about 77,000 clones. The ten largest account for approximately 14% of the sample.

The cohort comprised several hundred healthy bone marrow donors. All cohort members were sampled while nominally healthy, although unrecorded immune exposures were likely present. The donor tested CMV seropositive and was one of the 289 seropositive cohort members. Every donor gave a peripheral blood sample, and the peripheral blood mononuclear cells from that sample were used for TCR beta sequencing. Genomic DNA was extracted from the blood cell samples with the Qiagen DNeasy Blood Extraction Kit. This entry is derived from a study of cytomegalovirus exposure and HLA in healthy donors (dated by TCRdb to the late 2010s). Study-wide context: An earlier analysis of under 600 of the donors reported more than 250 Gb of sequence data and about 100 million unique TCR beta sequences from 190 million or so T cells. A later genetic analysis took genome-wide SNP genotypes for about 55% of the 666 donors and used that subset as a discovery cohort. Among roughly 370 genotyped donors of the cohort, an average of around 240,000 unique TCR beta nucleotide sequences were sequenced per donor, roughly a sixth of them non-productive. To study patterns of TCR occurrence, a later analysis re-analyzed previously published TCR beta repertoires from 666 donors and added high-resolution HLA genotyping. Donor age, sex, ethnicity and CMV serostatus were collected together with the repertoire data. Along with the roughly 670-subject first cohort, a separate validation cohort of more than 90 different subjects was used. An early release that covered about 600 HLA-typed donors contained about 290 gigabases of sequencing data and approximately 85 million unique TCR sequences. The study aimed to test whether cataloging public T cell receptors could reveal signatures of past pathogen exposure. Of the approximately 400 genotyped donors, over 80% were placed in the genetic ancestry cluster associated with self-reported Caucasian donors. Using immunosequencing, the study profiled T cell repertoires from 640 or so subjects and related those repertoires to cytomegalovirus serostatus. Four to six DR-DQ haplotypes were handled as single units for association and clustering, since linkage in the cohort was strong. All discovery cohort repertoires had been generated using a single sequencing platform. Rather than drawing on any new phenotypic data, the later analysis identified candidate immune exposures from TCR beta sequences and the way those sequences occurred across donors. The number of donors typed differed by locus, with 629-630 for A, B, C, DRB1 and DQB1, over 500 for DQA1, over 600 for DPA1, and roughly 450 for DPB1. In an earlier analysis of around 540 of the donors, high-throughput TCR beta sequencing was used to judge whether each TCR beta V gene segment behaved as functional or pseudogenic. Class I and class II HLA loci were covered by the typing at four-digit resolution. To predict cytomegalovirus infection status, the study combined high-throughput TCR immunosequencing, statistical association of individual TCRs with disease status, and machine learning. What the authors observed across the whole study: According to the authors, the approach could potentially be generalized to other disease states and immunological phenotypes. In a later analysis, most CMV-associated TCR beta chains were found to appear HLA-restricted, with HLA associations seemingly driven largely by CMV exposure. According to a later analysis, parvovirus B19, influenza, CMV and Epstein-Barr virus appeared linked to several top co-occurrence clusters. Because some donors lacked HLA typing at each locus, the association tests relied only on the typed subset. The study gave a list of 150 to 200 TCR beta chains associated with cytomegalovirus. Most TCR sequences were observed very rarely across donors, whereas some public TCRs were present in many individuals. An earlier analysis of approximately 530 of the donors showed that most TCR beta V segments appeared in productive rearrangements either about 87% or about 30% of the time, which broadly matched IMGT annotations. Correlated functional status among segregating V segments might reflect linkage disequilibrium, but an unknown experimental factor could not be ruled out. A further reported finding was that TCR beta sequences accurately predicted the HLA-A and HLA-B alleles for most subjects in the first cohort. Cytomegalovirus status was reported to be diagnosed by the classifier with high specificity and sensitivity in both the original and validation cohorts. CMV serostatus was the only immune exposure information available for the cohort. According to a later analysis, TCR association rates differed among HLA loci, with DRB1 alleles showing the most associated TCRs and HLA-C alleles showing the fewest. Roughly uniform sequencing depth across donors was assumed in presence/absence analyses, although this assumption may not hold. A later genetic analysis associated a missense DCLRE1C variant with V-gene and J-gene trimming of TCR beta chains, and an independent cohort replicated the association. Because counts were too low, about 18 rarely observed V segments, including chromosome 9 orphons, were excluded from the earlier analysis of 587 of the donors. According to a later genetic analysis, donors in an Asian-associated ancestry cluster had fewer N-insertions in productive TCRs than the approximately 630-donor mean. When HLA alleles, especially DR and DQ, strongly co-occurred, TCR associations were difficult to assign to individual alleles. Some IMGT-functional V segments, including TRBV6-2 and TRBV6-3, could not be told apart with the 87-base-pair reads, so those segments were excluded. A cluster of highly shared sequence variants was judged likely to represent a technical artifact of the sequencing pipeline. In vitro tests confirmed that a few of the cytomegalovirus-associated TCR beta chains recognize cytomegalovirus antigens. Specific HLA alleles were associated with 15,000 to 20,000 TCR beta sequences at a false discovery rate of 0.05 in a later analysis. In a later analysis, HLA-associated TCR beta chains showed more clonal expansion and lower generation probabilities than non-associated chains that were equally common. The cohort was sequenced for TCR beta chains only, and without alpha or paired-chain data the features that could be detected were limited.

This TCR was sampled from a man aged 50 to 60 in good health and CMV-seropositive. In this chain, TRBV28 is recombined with TRBJ2-7; TRBD2 is a weak D gene call, 6 bases matching. The sequencing sample was made of PBMCs. The sequence in DNA is TGTGCCAGCAGTTCAATCCCCGGGGGTGAGCAGTACTTC. Translation gives CASSSIPGGEQYF.